The T cell receptor beta chain under discussion was sequenced for a study of regulatory T cells in long-lasting Graves disease. Regarding time point: newly diagnosed GD, antithyroid drugs for less than 3 months. The TCR library was made from RNA extracted from PBMCs. Patients of an endocrinology department in Xi'an, China, were included. CDR3-region Arm-PCR and iRepertoire HTBI primers produced the TCR beta libraries. One entry per CDR3 protein, called by TCRdb with MiXCR from the multiplex PCR reads. The table has about 470,000 distinct CDR3 sequences, about 15% seen once. This sample also appeared in a second study, on T cells in Graves' hyperthyroidism and ophthalmopathy.

This material consisted of peripheral blood mononuclear cells (PBMCs), taken at new diagnosis, from a patient treated with antithyroid drugs. The clonotype was recovered from a woman in her twenties or thirties with Graves disease.

CDR3 sequence reads: CSARGTGDQPQHF. The CDR3 nucleotides read TGCAGTGCTAGAGGGACAGGGGACCAGCCCCAGCATTTT. V usage is TRBV20-1 and J usage is TRBJ1-5, with 9 bases identical to TRBD1. Germline V gene sequence: CDR1 DFQATT, CDR2 SNEGSKA (reference sequence). This CDR3 comprises 13 residues. V was clipped by 1 base and J by 7 bases; unmatched bases: 2.